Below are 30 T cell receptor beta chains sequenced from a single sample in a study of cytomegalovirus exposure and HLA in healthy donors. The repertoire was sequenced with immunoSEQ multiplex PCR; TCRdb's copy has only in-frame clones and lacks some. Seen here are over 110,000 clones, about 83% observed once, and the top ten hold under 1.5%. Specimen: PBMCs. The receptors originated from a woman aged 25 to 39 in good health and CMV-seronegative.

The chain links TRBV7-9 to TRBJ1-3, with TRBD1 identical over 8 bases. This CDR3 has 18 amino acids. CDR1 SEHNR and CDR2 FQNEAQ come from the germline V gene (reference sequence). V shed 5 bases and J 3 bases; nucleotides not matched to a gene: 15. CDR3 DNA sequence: TGTGCCAGCAGCCACTTCCGTGACAGGGGATCCGTTGGAAACACCATATATTTT. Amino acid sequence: CASSHFRDRGSVGNTIYF.

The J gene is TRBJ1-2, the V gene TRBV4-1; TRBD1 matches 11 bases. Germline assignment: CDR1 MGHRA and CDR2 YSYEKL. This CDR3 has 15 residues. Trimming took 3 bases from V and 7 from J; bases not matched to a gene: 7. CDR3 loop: CASSHPGQGASGYTF. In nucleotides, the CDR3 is TGCGCCAGCAGCCACCCCGGACAGGGGGCCTCTGGCTACACCTTC.

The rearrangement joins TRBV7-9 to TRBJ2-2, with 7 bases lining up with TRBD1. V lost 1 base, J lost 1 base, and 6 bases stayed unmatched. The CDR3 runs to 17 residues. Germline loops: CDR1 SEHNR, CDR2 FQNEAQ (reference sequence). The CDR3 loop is CASSLGSGTVNTGELFF. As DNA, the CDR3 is TGTGCCAGCAGCTTAGGGTCCGGGACAGTGAACACCGGGGAGCTGTTTTTT.

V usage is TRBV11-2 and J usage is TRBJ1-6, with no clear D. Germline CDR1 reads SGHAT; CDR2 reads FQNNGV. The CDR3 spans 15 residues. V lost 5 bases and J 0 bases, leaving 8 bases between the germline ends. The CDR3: CASSRVTSYNSPLHF. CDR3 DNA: TGTGCCAGCAGCCGGGTAACCTCCTATAATTCACCCCTCCACTTT. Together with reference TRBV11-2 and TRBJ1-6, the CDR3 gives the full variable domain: EAGVAQSPRYKIIEKRQSVAFWCNPISGHATLYWYQQILGQGPKLLIQFQNNGVVDDSQLPKDRFSAERLKGVDSTLKIQPAKLEDSAVYLCASSRVTSYNSPLHFGNGTRLTVT.

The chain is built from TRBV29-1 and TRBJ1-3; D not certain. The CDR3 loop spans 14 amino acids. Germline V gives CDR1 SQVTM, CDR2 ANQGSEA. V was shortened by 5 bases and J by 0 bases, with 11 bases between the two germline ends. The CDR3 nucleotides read TGCAGCGTTTTGGGAGGGAGCTCTGGAAACACCATATATTTT. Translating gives CSVLGGSSGNTIYF.

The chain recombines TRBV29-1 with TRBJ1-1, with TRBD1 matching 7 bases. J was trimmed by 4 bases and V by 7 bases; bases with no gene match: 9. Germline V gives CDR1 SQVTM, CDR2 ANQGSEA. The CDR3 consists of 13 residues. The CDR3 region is CSGKGGLSTEAFF. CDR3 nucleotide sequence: TGCAGCGGGAAAGGGGGCTTGAGCACTGAAGCTTTCTTT.

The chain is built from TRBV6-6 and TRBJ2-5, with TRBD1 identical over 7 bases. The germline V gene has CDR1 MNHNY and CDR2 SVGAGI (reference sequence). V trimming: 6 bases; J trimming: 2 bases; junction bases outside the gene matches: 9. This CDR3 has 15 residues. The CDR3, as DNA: TGTGCCAGCAGCGGTAGGGACAGAGGACAAGAGACCCAGTACTTC. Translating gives CASSGRDRGQETQYF.

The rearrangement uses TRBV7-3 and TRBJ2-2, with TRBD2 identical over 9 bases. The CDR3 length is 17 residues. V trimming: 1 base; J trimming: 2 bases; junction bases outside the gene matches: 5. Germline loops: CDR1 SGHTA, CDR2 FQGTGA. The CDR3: CASSLRPSGKNTGELFF. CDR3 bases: TGTGCCAGCAGCTTAAGGCCTAGCGGGAAAAACACCGGGGAGCTGTTTTTT.

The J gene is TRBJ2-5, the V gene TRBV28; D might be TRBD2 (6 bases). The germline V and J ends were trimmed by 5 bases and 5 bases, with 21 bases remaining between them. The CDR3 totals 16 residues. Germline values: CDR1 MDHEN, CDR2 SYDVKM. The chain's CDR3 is CASSRAGGVWRETQYF. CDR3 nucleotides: TGTGCCAGCAGTCGGGCGGGCGGGGTTTGGAGGGAGACCCAGTACTTC.

Here the CDR3 reads CASSPLGQGGSYEQYF. DNA of the CDR3: TGTGCCAGCAGCCCCCTTGGACAGGGAGGGTCCTACGAGCAGTACTTC. The rearrangement joins TRBV6-6 to TRBJ2-7, with D tentatively TRBD1 (8 bases). The V end lost 6 bases, the J end lost 1 base, and 19 bases lay between the germline ends. CDR1 and CDR2 from the germline V gene are MNHNY and SVGAGI (reference sequence). The CDR3 sequence is 16 residues long.

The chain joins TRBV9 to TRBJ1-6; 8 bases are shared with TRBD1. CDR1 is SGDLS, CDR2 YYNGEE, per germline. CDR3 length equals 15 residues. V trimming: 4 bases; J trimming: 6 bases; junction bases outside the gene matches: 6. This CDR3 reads CASSPTGQANSPLHF. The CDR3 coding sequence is TGTGCCAGCAGCCCGACGGGACAGGCTAATTCACCCCTCCACTTT.

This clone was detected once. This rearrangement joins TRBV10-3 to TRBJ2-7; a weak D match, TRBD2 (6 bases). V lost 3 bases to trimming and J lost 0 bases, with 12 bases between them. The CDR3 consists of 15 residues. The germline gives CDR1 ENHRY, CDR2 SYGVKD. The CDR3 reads CAISETGTPSYEQYF. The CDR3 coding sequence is TGTGCCATCAGTGAAACCGGGACTCCCTCCTACGAGCAGTACTTC.

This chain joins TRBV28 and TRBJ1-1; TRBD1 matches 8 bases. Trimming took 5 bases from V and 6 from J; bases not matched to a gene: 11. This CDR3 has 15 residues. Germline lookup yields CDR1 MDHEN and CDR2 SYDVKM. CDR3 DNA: TGTGCCAGCAGTGGGCCAAATGACAGGGGCGCTGAAGCTTTCTTT. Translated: CASSGPNDRGAEAFF.

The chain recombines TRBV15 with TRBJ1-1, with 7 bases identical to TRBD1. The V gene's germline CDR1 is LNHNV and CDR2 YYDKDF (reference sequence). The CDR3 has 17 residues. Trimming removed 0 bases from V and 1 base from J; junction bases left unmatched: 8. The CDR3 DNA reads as TGTGCCACCAGCAGAGATCGGTGGGGACAGAAGAACACTGAAGCTTTCTTT. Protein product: CATSRDRWGQKNTEAFF.

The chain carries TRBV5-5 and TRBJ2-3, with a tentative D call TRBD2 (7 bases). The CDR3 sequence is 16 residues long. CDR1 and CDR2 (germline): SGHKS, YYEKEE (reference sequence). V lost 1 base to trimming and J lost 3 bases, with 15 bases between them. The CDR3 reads CASSLFGGGGTDTQYF. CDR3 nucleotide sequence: TGTGCCAGCAGCTTGTTTGGCGGGGGCGGGACAGATACGCAGTATTTT.

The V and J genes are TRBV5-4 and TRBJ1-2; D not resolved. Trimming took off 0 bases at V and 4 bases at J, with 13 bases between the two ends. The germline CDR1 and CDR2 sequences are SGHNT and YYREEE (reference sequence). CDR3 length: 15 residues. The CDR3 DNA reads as TGTGCCAGCAGCTTGGACAGAGCAGAATCCTATGGCTACACCTTC. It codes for CASSLDRAESYGYTF.

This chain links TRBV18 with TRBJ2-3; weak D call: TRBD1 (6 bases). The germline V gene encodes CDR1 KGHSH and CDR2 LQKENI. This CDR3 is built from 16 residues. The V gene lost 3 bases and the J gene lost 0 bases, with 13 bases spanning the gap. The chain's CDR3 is CASSPKRTVSTDTQYF. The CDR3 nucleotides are TGTGCCAGCTCACCGAAGAGGACAGTTAGCACAGATACGCAGTATTTT.

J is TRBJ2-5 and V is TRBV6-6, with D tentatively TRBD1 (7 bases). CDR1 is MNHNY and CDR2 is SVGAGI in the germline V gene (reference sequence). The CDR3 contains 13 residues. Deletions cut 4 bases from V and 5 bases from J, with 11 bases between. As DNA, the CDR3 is TGTGCCAGCAGTTCAGGGGGGTGGGAGACCCAGTACTTC. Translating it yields CASSSGGWETQYF.

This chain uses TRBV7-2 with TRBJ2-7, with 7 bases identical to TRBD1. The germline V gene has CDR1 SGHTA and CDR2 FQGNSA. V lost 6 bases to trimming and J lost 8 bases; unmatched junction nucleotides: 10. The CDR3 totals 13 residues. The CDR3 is CASSERQGIQQYF. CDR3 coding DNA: TGTGCCAGCAGTGAAAGACAGGGTATACAGCAGTACTTC.

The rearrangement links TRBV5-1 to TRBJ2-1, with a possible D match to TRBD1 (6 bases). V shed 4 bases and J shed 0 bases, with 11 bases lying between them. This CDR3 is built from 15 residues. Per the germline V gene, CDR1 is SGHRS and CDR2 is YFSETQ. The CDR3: CASSQGTRSYNEQFF. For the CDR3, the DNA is TGCGCCAGCAGCCAGGGGACCCGCTCCTACAATGAGCAGTTCTTC.

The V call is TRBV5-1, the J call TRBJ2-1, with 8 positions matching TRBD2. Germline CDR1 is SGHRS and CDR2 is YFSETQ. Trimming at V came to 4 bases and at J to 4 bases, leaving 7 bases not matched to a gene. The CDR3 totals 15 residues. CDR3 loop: CASSPGTRLYNEQFF. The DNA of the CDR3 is TGCGCCAGCAGCCCCGGGACTAGGCTTTACAATGAGCAGTTCTTC.

The CDR3 region is CASSLGQGLSSYEQYF. As DNA, the CDR3 is TGCGCCAGCAGCTTGGGACAGGGCCTGAGCTCCTACGAGCAGTACTTC. The genes are TRBV5-1 and TRBJ2-7, with 7 bases that match TRBD1. This CDR3 comprises 16 residues. Germline assignment: CDR1 SGHRS and CDR2 YFSETQ. V was clipped by 0 bases and J by 0 bases; unmatched bases: 6.

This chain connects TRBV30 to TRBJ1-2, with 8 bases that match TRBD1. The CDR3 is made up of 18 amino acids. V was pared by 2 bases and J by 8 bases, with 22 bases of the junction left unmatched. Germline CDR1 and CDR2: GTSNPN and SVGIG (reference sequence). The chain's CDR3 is CAWSTRGGQGARMRGYTF. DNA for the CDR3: TGTGCCTGGAGTACTAGGGGGGGGCAGGGGGCTCGAATGAGAGGCTACACCTTC.

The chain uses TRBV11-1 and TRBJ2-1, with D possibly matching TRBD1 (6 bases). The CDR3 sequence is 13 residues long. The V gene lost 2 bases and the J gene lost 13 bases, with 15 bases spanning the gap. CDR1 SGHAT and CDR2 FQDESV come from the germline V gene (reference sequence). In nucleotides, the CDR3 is TGTGCCAGCAGCTTATGGACCGGGACACCTCAGTTCTTC. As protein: CASSLWTGTPQFF.

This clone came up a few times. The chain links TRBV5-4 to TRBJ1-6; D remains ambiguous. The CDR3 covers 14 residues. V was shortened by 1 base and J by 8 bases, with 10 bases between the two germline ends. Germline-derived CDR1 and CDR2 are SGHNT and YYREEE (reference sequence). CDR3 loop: CASSLRGSDSPLHF. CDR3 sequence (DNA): TGTGCCAGCAGCTTGCGGGGATCCGATTCACCCCTCCACTTT.

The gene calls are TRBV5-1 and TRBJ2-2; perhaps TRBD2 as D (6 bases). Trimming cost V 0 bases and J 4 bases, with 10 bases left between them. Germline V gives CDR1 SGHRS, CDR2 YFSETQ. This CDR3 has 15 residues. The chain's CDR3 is CASSLAGVGTGELFF. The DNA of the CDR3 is TGCGCCAGCAGCTTGGCGGGGGTTGGCACCGGGGAGCTGTTTTTT.

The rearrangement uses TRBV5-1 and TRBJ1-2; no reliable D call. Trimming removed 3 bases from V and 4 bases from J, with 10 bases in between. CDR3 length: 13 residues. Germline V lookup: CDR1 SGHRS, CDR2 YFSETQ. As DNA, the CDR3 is TGCGCCAGCAGCTCGTCCTCTATCTATGGCTACACCTTC. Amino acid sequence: CASSSSSIYGYTF.

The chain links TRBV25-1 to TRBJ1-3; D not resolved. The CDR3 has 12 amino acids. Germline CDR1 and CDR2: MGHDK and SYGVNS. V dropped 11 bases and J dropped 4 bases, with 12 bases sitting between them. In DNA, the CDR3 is TGTGCCGCGGCGAGCTCCGGAAACACCATATATTTT. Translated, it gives CAAASSGNTIYF.

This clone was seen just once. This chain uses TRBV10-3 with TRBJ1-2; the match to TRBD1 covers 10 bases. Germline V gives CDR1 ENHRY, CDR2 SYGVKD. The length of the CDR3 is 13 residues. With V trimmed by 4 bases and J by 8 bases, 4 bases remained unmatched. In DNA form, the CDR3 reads TGTGCCATCAGTGCCGGGACAGGGGAGGGCTACACCTTC. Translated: CAISAGTGEGYTF.

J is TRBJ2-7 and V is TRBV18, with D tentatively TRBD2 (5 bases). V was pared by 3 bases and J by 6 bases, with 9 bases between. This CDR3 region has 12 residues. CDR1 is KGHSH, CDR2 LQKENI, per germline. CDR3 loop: CASSPEGSEQYF. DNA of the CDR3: TGTGCCAGCTCACCTGAGGGATCCGAGCAGTACTTC.